This section outlines one T cell receptor (beta chain) sequence together with its context. Its antigen is currently unknown. The record originates from a study of blood T cells in healthy people across ages. Study in general: When template switching was applied, about one barcoded beta molecule was captured per two T cells. General study findings and limits: Greater diversity and more naive CD4+ cells were seen in long-lived donors than in aged donors. Roughly linear age-related decline in beta diversity appeared, significant by age roughly 40.

PCR was performed a second time for about 7 to 11 cycles using a sample-barcoded 5' primer and a J-beta primer mix. TCRdb independently ran MiXCR on the 5' RACE reads; one entry per CDR3 protein. Of over 300,000 distinct CDR3 sequences listed, 45% to 65% are singletons. The CDR3 consists of 15 residues. V was trimmed by 0 bases and J by 5 bases, leaving 13 bases between them. The sample comprised blood. This sequence originates from a man aged 60 to 75 in good health. The genes are TRBV12-3 or TRBV12-4 and TRBJ2-5, with a possible D match to TRBD1 (5 bases). The CDR3 DNA is TGTGCCAGCAGTTTAGCTATGGGGCAGGGTGAGACCCAGTACTTC. Protein: CASSLAMGQGETQYF.